This T cell receptor beta chain emerged from a study of cytomegalovirus exposure and HLA in healthy donors. The CDR3 contains 16 residues. V lost 3 bases, J lost 6 bases, and 21 bases lay in between. The V gene's germline CDR1 is SGHVS and CDR2 FQNEAQ. It was with 60 Vbeta and 13 Jbeta primers that the PCR ran. This table comes from immunoSEQ multiplex PCR, and its TCRdb copy is limited to in-frame clones, with some not included. The profile covers 40,000 or so clones, with approximately 72% appearing a single time and less than 3.5% taken by the ten largest. J is TRBJ2-7 and V is TRBV7-8, with D possibly TRBD2 on 7 matching bases. Source material: PBMCs. The sequence derives from a woman aged 25 to 39 in good health and CMV-seronegative. The CDR3, as DNA: TGTGCCAGCAGCTTCCCAGGAGGGGGGGGCCTCTCCGAGCAGTACTTC. This encodes CASSFPGGGGLSEQYF.